What follows are 5 T cell receptor beta chains derived from one specimen sequenced in a study of T cells in Graves' hyperthyroidism and ophthalmopathy. TCR beta CDR3 regions were amplified from RNA. Carried out on the TCR CDR3, a first-round RT-PCR used the HTBI primer set. TCRdb recomputed calls from the multiplex PCR reads with MiXCR, one row per CDR3 protein. The repertoire has around 600,000 distinct CDR3 sequences, 13% to 15% of them found once; the top ten carry approximately 12%. Sequencing was performed on blood. Source of these receptors: a woman in her forties or fifties with Graves' ophthalmopathy.

This clonotype has a handful of counts. The J gene is TRBJ2-5, the V gene TRBV9; 7 bases are a match to TRBD1. The CDR3 is 15 residues long. The germline V gene has CDR1 SGDLS and CDR2 YYNGEE. V shed 4 bases, J shed 3 bases, and the junction held 9 bases outside the gene matches. In nucleotides, the CDR3 is TGTGCCAGCAGCCAAAGGGACAGAGTAAAAGAGACCCAGTACTTC. Residues: CASSQRDRVKETQYF.

This clonotype was counted at least ten times. The chain couples TRBV18 to TRBJ2-1; no clear D gene. Trimming removed 3 bases from V and 0 bases from J, with 9 bases in between. This CDR3 spans 15 amino acids. Looked up from germline, CDR1 is KGHSH and CDR2 is LQKENI. CDR3 nucleotides: TGTGCCAGCTCACCCGACCAAAGCTCCTACAATGAGCAGTTCTTC. Translating it yields CASSPDQSSYNEQFF.

This clonotype was recorded many times. The chain is built from TRBV20-1 and TRBJ2-1; no firm D call. Trimming took 6 bases from V and 10 from J, leaving 10 bases between them. The CDR3 is made up of 10 amino acids. Per the germline V gene, CDR1 is DFQATT and CDR2 is SNEGSKA (reference sequence). DNA for the CDR3: TGCAGTGCCGAAGCCCAGGAGCAGTTCTTC. The encoded protein is CSAEAQEQFF.

This clonotype was observed many times. V usage is TRBV4-2 and J usage is TRBJ2-1; 11 nucleotides agree with TRBD2. Germline-derived CDR1 and CDR2 are LGHNA and YNFKEQ. CDR3 length: 17 amino acids. The V segment lost 1 base and the J segment 5 bases; nucleotides outside the gene matches: 7. As DNA, the CDR3 is TGTGCCAGCAGCCAAGCCACTACTAGCGGGAGTGACAATGAGCAGTTCTTC. Translation gives CASSQATTSGSDNEQFF.

The chain employs TRBV19 and TRBJ1-1; D is unclear. Germline V gene lookup returns CDR1 LNHDA and CDR2 SQIVND (reference sequence). Trimming removed 3 bases at V and 2 bases at J, with 16 bases between. This CDR3 is 16 amino acids long. CDR3 in DNA: TGTGCCAGTAGTATCGGGTTACGGAGGATAAACACTGAAGCTTTCTTT. It is translated as CASSIGLRRINTEAFF.